This T cell receptor (beta chain) was captured by sequencing in a study of human T cells and chemical hapten exposure (dated by TCRdb to 2020 to 2022). For the wider study: The libraries were sequenced as a pool, and the TCR yield per sample differed mostly because of small variations in library volumes within the pool. In alopecia patients, the study followed how the peripheral blood TCR repertoire changed in vivo over primary and secondary sensitization to diphenylcyclopropenone (DPC), a hapten. For every blood RNA sample, sequencing covered both the TCR alpha and TCR beta chains.

Libraries were built with RACE. Sequencing used a NextSeq 500. Library preparation attached unique molecular identifiers to individual cDNA molecules for quantitative, reproducible TCR counting. As for how the authors treated the data: Samples had a median of roughly 87,000 TCRs, with a range from roughly 23,224 to 750,000. V, J and CDR3 annotation of the TCR reads was carried out using the Decombinator software suite. Every sample was subsampled to the same number of TCRs (28,000) for the PS versus PT1 abundance plots. TCRs were defined as expanded if absent before sensitization and observed at least eight times at the 2-week time point. TCRdb trimmed the raw reads at Q25, called clones with MiXCR and kept productive beta chains. All rows with the same CDR3 protein become a single entry with the most common DNA and genes. What appears here as the V and J calls and clone size reflects TCRdb's work, not the paper's. Across this sample there are approximately 81,000 distinct CDR3 sequences, with over 6.5% seen only once. The ten largest clones capture approximately 1.4% of the sample.

Here is what the overall study found, with its caveats: After repeated subsampling, the strength of the expansion versus patch-test correlation and the threshold at which it became significant changed. The number of TCRs above 1 in 1000 frequency did not change with DPC sensitization; there was no evidence of global repertoire structure alterations.

V is pruned by 6 bases and J by 0 bases, leaving 1 base of the junction without a gene match. For CDR1 and CDR2, the germline V gene lists MNHNS and SASEGT. There are 13 amino acids in the CDR3, from cysteine to phenylalanine inclusive. Kept here is only the CDR3 DNA, which spans 39 bases and is read in frame from base 1. What this sample's time point label stands for: healthy volunteer bleed at 6 weeks. Total RNA was extracted from unfractionated whole blood that had been collected in Tempus Blood RNA tubes. About 5 healthy volunteers were used as TCR sequencing controls and were bled at day 0, 2 weeks and 6 weeks. This clonotype came up a few times. What this receptor recognizes is not known. A much larger clone lies a single base off, so this may be a read error.

The specimen sequenced was whole blood. The receptor was isolated from a male donor in good health. Some clones in this sample may be carry-over from other donors' samples. The receptor chain draws on TRBV6-1 and TRBJ1-1, with 7 middle bases fitting TRBD1. DNA sequence: TGTGCCAGCAGGGGACAGTTGAACACTGAAGCTTTCTTT. Its protein product is CASRGQLNTEAFF.